This T cell receptor beta chain comes out of a study of T-cell memory formation after mild COVID-19. CDR1 is MNHEY, CDR2 SMNVEV, per germline (reference sequence). The CDR3 has 15 amino acids. Trimming took off 3 bases at V and 4 bases at J, with 15 bases between the two ends. With constant-segment primers, 5'RACE yielded cDNA libraries of TCR alpha and TCR beta that carried sample barcodes and UMIs. In TCRdb, the 5' RACE reads were re-called with MiXCR into one record per CDR3 protein. The sample contains 200,000 to 300,000 distinct CDR3 sequences, over 15% of which appear only once. Study results and limitations: Clones contracting over day 15 to 85 were CD4/CD8 balanced, with later expanders leaning CD4+. Largely, contracting CD4+ clones fell within CM and EM, and contracting CD8+ clones within EMRA.

A word on this clonotype: What it binds is not known.

What was sequenced was PBMCs or a T cell subset sorted from them (not recorded which). This rearrangement joins TRBV27 to TRBJ2-5, with D maybe TRBD1 (6 bases). This sequence originates from a man younger than 30 who had mild COVID-19 (a few samples of this study predate the infection). Cell type and time point are not known. The CDR3, as DNA: TGTGCCAGCAGTTTTTGGGGGCAGGGACCAGAGACCCAGTACTTC. It is translated as CASSFWGQGPETQYF.